The 7 T cell receptor beta chains listed next were all sequenced from one sample in a study of blood T cell repertoires in COVID-19. Repertoires were generated with immunoSEQ multiplex PCR, while TCRdb's copy carries only in-frame clones and drops some. Of around 430,000 clones listed, approximately 88% are singletons. Sequences were obtained from peripheral blood. The receptors originated from a woman between 45 and 60 years old with COVID-19, enrolled during active disease.

The V gene is TRBV6-1, the J gene TRBJ2-1; 7 bases align to TRBD2. Germline V gene sequence: CDR1 MNHNS, CDR2 SASEGT. The ends lost 6 bases at V and 2 bases at J; junction bases unmatched: 7. This CDR3 has 15 residues. DNA for the CDR3: TGTGCCAGCAGCAGCGGGACGCTCACCTACAATGAGCAGTTCTTC. Amino acid sequence: CASSSGTLTYNEQFF.

The chain is built from TRBV4-1 and TRBJ2-3; 13 nucleotides agree with TRBD2. V lost 8 bases, J lost 0 bases, and 8 bases stayed unmatched. The CDR3 totals 17 residues. Germline values: CDR1 MGHRA, CDR2 YSYEKL. The CDR3 protein is CASAGLAGDRSTDTQYF. The CDR3 coding sequence is TGCGCCAGCGCCGGACTAGCGGGGGACAGGAGCACAGATACGCAGTATTTT.

The V and J genes are TRBV5-1 and TRBJ2-7; 8 bases fit TRBD2. CDR3 size: 16 residues. Looked up from germline, CDR1 is SGHRS and CDR2 is YFSETQ. V dropped 4 bases and J dropped 0; count of bases not matched to a gene: 9. The CDR3 spells CASSPLTSAVSYEQYF. The CDR3 bases are TGCGCCAGCAGCCCGCTGACTAGCGCCGTCTCCTACGAGCAGTACTTC.

The chain links TRBV6-4 to TRBJ2-1; 8 bases agree with TRBD2. V dropped 2 bases and J dropped 3; count of bases not matched to a gene: 3. Germline V gene sequence: CDR1 MRHNA, CDR2 SNTAGT. The CDR3 extends over 15 amino acids. The CDR3 bases are TGTGCCAGCAGTGACGTAGCGGGGTACTACAATGAGCAGTTCTTC. Protein: CASSDVAGYYNEQFF.

This chain links TRBV4-2 with TRBJ2-5, with 13 positions matching TRBD2. The CDR3 is 18 amino acids. CDR1 LGHNA and CDR2 YNFKEQ come from the germline V gene. V trimming: 0 bases; J trimming: 5 bases; junction bases outside the gene matches: 9. CDR3 in DNA: TGTGCCAGCAGCCAAGATATGGGACTAGCGGGGAGGGCGGAGACCCAGTACTTC. This sequence encodes CASSQDMGLAGRAETQYF.

Comment on this clone: At the DNA level, this CDR3 is encoded by other sequences in the same sample as well. The chain uses TRBV29-1 and TRBJ1-1, with D tentatively TRBD1 (6 bases). Germline assignment: CDR1 SQVTM and CDR2 ANQGSEA. With 7 bases removed from V and 5 bases from J, the gap between germline ends came to 11 bases. The CDR3 length is 11 residues. The CDR3, as DNA: TGCAGCGGGCAGGGGAAGACTGAAGCTTTCTTT. Protein sequence: CSGQGKTEAFF.

The rearrangement links TRBV6-5 to TRBJ1-6, with TRBD1 identical over 7 bases. This CDR3 spans 15 amino acids. Germline trimming cut 6 bases from V and 0 bases from J; bases unmatched to any gene: 2. Germline lookup yields CDR1 MNHEY and CDR2 SVGAGI. This chain's CDR3 is CASSRGSSYNSPLHF. As DNA, the CDR3 is TGTGCCAGCAGCAGGGGGTCCTCCTATAATTCACCCCTCCACTTT.